This passage covers 9 T cell receptor beta chains from one sample sequenced in a study of OX40 agonist ivuxolimab in advanced cancers. Library preparation employed the immunoSEQ multiplex PCR assay. In TCRdb, the immuneACCESS table is reduced to in-frame sequences with V and J assigned. These tables do not hold every clone; where another copy was compared, an unresolved V gene accounts for under half, and the others remain unexplained. The sample table contains some 80,000 clones; only one count was recorded for around 83% of them. Of the sample, under 3% is held by the ten largest clones. The input for sequencing was CD4+ or CD8+ T cells sorted from blood, taken in a trial of the OX40 agonist ivuxolimab. The receptors come from an adult with an advanced solid tumor such as melanoma, head and neck, liver or kidney cancer.

J is TRBJ1-2 and V is TRBV18; D might be TRBD1 (5 bases). Trimming removed 1 base from V and 4 bases from J, with 10 bases in between. The CDR3 totals 14 residues. The germline V gene encodes CDR1 KGHSH and CDR2 LQKENI. CDR3 DNA: TGTGCCAGCTCACCACTGGGGGGACCCTATGGCTACACCTTC. Its translation: CASSPLGGPYGYTF.

V usage is TRBV7-2 and J usage is TRBJ2-5; 9 bases match TRBD1. In germline, CDR1 is SGHTA, CDR2 FQGNSA. This CDR3 region has 16 residues. V was clipped by 2 bases and J by 5 bases; unmatched bases: 9. CDR3 sequence (DNA): TGTGCCAGCAGCTTAAACGTGGGGACAGGGACCGAGACCCAGTACTTC. The encoded protein is CASSLNVGTGTETQYF.

The chain couples TRBV5-1 to TRBJ1-3, with TRBD1 matching 7 bases. The CDR3 has 15 residues. Germline values: CDR1 SGHRS, CDR2 YFSETQ. V dropped 4 bases and J dropped 4; count of bases not matched to a gene: 8. The CDR3 bases are TGCGCCAGCAGCCTAGGGGGCCAGGGAGGAAACACCATATATTTT. It translates to CASSLGGQGGNTIYF.

V gene TRBV5-4 combines with J gene TRBJ2-1; D unresolved. The V gene lost 0 bases and the J gene lost 0 bases, with 4 bases spanning the gap. Germline V gene lookup returns CDR1 SGHNT and CDR2 YYREEE (reference sequence). The CDR3 length is 14 residues. DNA of the CDR3: TGTGCCAGCAGCTTGGACAGCTCCTACAATGAGCAGTTCTTC. Translated, it gives CASSLDSSYNEQFF. Full variable domain (remainder filled in from reference TRBV5-4 and TRBJ2-1): ETGVTQSPTHLIKTRGQQVTLRCSSQSGHNTVSWYQQALGQGPQFIFQYYREEENGRGNFPPRFSGLQFPNYSSELNVNALELDDSALYLCASSLDSSYNEQFFGPGTRLTVL.

V gene TRBV9 combines with J gene TRBJ1-6; D gene ambiguous. Deletions cut 3 bases from V and 3 bases from J, with 4 bases between. This CDR3 has 13 residues. Per germline, CDR1 SGDLS and CDR2 YYNGEE. The CDR3 sequence: CASSADYNSPLHF. For the CDR3, the DNA is TGTGCCAGCAGCGCAGACTATAATTCACCCCTCCACTTT.

The CDR3 reads CASGTSGGGTDTQYF. The CDR3 bases are TGTGCCAGCGGCACTTCAGGGGGCGGCACAGATACGCAGTATTTT. The rearrangement joins TRBV6-5 to TRBJ2-3; 8 nucleotides agree with TRBD1. V lost 8 bases to trimming and J lost 1 base; unmatched junction nucleotides: 8. The germline V gene encodes CDR1 MNHEY and CDR2 SVGAGI. CDR3 length: 15 amino acids.

The chain employs TRBV28 and TRBJ2-2, with 10 bases fitting TRBD1. The germline V gene encodes CDR1 MDHEN and CDR2 SYDVKM. Trimming removed 6 bases from V and 6 bases from J; junction bases left unmatched: 16. The CDR3 has 18 residues. The CDR3 spells CASRKGDPGQGFSGELFF. In DNA, the CDR3 is TGTGCCAGCAGAAAAGGGGACCCGGGACAGGGGTTCTCCGGGGAGCTGTTTTTT.

The chain carries TRBV4-3 and TRBJ2-1; TRBD2 matches 7 bases. The CDR3 is 15 amino acids. Germline-derived CDR1 and CDR2 are LGHNA and YSLEER. V lost 0 bases to trimming and J lost 7 bases; unmatched junction nucleotides: 6. CDR3 residues: CASSQDYGGWNEQFF. The CDR3 DNA reads TGCGCCAGCAGCCAAGATTACGGGGGGTGGAATGAGCAGTTCTTC.

The chain combines TRBV29-1 with TRBJ2-7, with TRBD1 matching over 9 bases. V trimming: 7 bases; J trimming: 5 bases; junction bases outside the gene matches: 12. The germline gives CDR1 SQVTM, CDR2 ANQGSEA. The length of the CDR3 is 14 residues. This chain's CDR3 is CSATMGQGGNEQYF. CDR3 bases: TGCAGCGCAACCATGGGACAGGGAGGTAACGAGCAGTACTTC.